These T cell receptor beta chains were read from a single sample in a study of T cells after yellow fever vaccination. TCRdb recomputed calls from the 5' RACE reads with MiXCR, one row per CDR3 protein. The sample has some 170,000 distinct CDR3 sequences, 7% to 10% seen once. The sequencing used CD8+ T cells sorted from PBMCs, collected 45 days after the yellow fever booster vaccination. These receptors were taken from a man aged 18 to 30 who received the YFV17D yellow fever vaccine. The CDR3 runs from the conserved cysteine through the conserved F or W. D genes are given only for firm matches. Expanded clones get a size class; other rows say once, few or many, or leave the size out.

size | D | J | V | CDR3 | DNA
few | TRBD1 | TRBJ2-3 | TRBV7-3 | CASSLTGAERDTQYF | TGTGCCAGCAGCCTAACAGGGGCTGAACGAGATACGCAGTATTTT
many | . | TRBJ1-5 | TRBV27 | CASSHGQMGQPQHF | TGTGCCAGCAGCCACGGACAAATGGGCCAGCCCCAGCATTTT
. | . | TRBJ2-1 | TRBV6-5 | CASSGEQFF | TGTGCCAGCAGCGGGGAGCAGTTCTTC
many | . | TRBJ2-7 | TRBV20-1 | CSARDRGPLLYEQYF | TGCAGTGCTAGAGATCGGGGGCCGCTCCTCTACGAGCAGTACTTC
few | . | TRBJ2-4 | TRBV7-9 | CASSSKNIQYF | TGTGCCAGCAGCTCCAAAAACATTCAGTACTTC
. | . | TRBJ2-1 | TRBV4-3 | CASSQGVVSRSSEQFF | TGCGCCAGCAGCCAAGGGGTCGTCAGCCGATCCAGTGAGCAGTTCTTC
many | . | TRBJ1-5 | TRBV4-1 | CASSQDGGNQPQHF | TGCGCCAGCAGCCAAGACGGGGGTAATCAGCCCCAGCATTTT
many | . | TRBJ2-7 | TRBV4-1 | CASSQTPRLYEQYF | TGCGCCAGCAGCCAAACTCCGCGCCTCTACGAGCAGTACTTC
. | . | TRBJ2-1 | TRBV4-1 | CASSRMGDNEQFF | TGCGCCAGCAGCAGGATGGGGGACAATGAGCAGTTCTTC
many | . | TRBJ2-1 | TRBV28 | CASSLRYNEQFF | TGTGCCAGCAGTTTACGGTACAATGAGCAGTTCTTC
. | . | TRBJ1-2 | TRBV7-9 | CASSITGSPYGYTF | TGTGCCAGCAGCATAACGGGGTCCCCCTATGGCTACACCTTC
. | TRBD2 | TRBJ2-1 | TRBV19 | CATRLAGGYEQFF | TGTGCCACCCGACTAGCGGGGGGTTATGAGCAGTTCTTC
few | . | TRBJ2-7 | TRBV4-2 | CASSHSYGYEQYF | TGTGCCAGCAGTCACAGCTACGGCTACGAGCAGTACTTC
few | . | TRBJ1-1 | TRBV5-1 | CASSLNSPKNTEAFF | TGCGCCAGCAGCTTGAACAGTCCGAAGAACACTGAAGCTTTCTTT
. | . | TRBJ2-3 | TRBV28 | CASSSAGNQDTQYF | TGTGCCAGCAGCAGTGCGGGGAACCAGGATACGCAGTATTTT
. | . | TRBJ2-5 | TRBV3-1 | CASSPSLRNQETQYF | TGTGCCAGCAGCCCCTCCCTGAGGAATCAGGAGACCCAGTACTTC